This entry is about one T cell receptor (beta chain). Antigen: not known. The data were obtained in a study of T cells in Graves' hyperthyroidism and ophthalmopathy. The wider study: Blood from the periphery was taken at initial diagnosis, before any treatment.

Hyperthyroidism was newly diagnosed in patients aged 18 to 65 (duration under 2 months). V lost 6 bases and J 0 bases, leaving 12 bases between the germline ends. This CDR3 has 15 amino acids. Germline-derived CDR1 and CDR2 are MNHNS and SASEGT. RNA transcripts were the template for amplifying TCR beta CDR3 regions. When the TCR CDR3 underwent first-round RT-PCR, the HTBI primer set was used. TCRdb re-analysed the multiplex PCR reads in MiXCR, keeping a single row per CDR3 protein. The table includes hundreds of thousands of distinct CDR3 sequences, around 15% detected once. Study-wide results and limits: Ophthalmopathy got predicted by the model a median roughly 6.4 months before its onset.

The gene calls are TRBV6-1 and TRBJ1-3; no reliable D call. Specimen: blood. The sequence was obtained from a woman under 30 with Graves' hyperthyroidism. For the CDR3, the DNA is TGTGCCAGCAGCGACGCGGGGTACTCTGGAAACACCATATATTTT. Amino acids: CASSDAGYSGNTIYF.